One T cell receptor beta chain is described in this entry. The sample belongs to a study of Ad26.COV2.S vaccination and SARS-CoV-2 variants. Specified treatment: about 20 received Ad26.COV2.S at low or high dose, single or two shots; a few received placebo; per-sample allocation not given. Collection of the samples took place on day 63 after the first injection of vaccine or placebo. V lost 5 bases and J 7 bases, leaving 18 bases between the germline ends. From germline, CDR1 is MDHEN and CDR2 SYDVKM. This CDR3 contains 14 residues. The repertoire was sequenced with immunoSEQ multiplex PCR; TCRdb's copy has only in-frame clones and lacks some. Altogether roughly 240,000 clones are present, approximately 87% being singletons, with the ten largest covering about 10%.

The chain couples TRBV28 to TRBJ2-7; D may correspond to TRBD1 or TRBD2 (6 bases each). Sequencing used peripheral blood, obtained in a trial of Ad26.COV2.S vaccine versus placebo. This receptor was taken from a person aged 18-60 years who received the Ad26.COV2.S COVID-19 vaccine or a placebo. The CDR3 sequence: CASSVGGQRMEQYF. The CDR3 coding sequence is TGTGCCAGCAGTGTGGGGGGACAACGCATGGAGCAGTACTTC.